This TCR beta chain appears in the sequencing data of a study of beta chain features in type 1 diabetes. Study in general: Across the samples, approximately 98,000,000 sorted cells were examined in total.

General study points: Insertions at VDJ junctions were less frequent in type 1 diabetes patients. These patients also deleted more nucleotides at the same junctions.

For this clone: Its antigen is not known.

Expressed TCRB transcripts were sequenced after all isolated RNA was converted to cDNA. The method was immunoSEQ multiplex PCR; TCRdb's version includes in-frame clones alone and lacks a portion of them. The sample lists a few hundred thousand clones, 14% occurring once. Sequenced: central memory CD4+ T cells from blood. This receptor was obtained from a man aged 25-45 years in good health.

The CDR3: CASSVLSAGANVLTF. The CDR3 DNA reads TGTGCCAGCAGCGTACTCTCGGCTGGGGCCAACGTCCTGACTTTC. J is TRBJ2-6 and V is TRBV9; no definite D call. Germline V gene data show CDR1 as SGDLS and CDR2 as YYNGEE. Trimming removed 1 base at V and 2 bases at J, with 7 bases between. The CDR3 loop spans 15 amino acids.